The rows below give T cell receptor beta chains drawn from one sample of a study of T-cell memory formation after mild COVID-19. Using its own MiXCR run on the 5' RACE reads, TCRdb lists one record per CDR3 protein. The sample has over 120,000 distinct CDR3 sequences; less than 20% are singletons. Sequencing was performed on PBMCs or a T cell subset sorted from them (not recorded which). Receptor source: an adult woman who had mild COVID-19 (a few samples of this study predate the infection). Cell type and time point are not known. Both conserved end residues are part of each CDR3. The D gene is left open where the match is weak. Clone size, where shown, is once, few, many, or a class for clones that have expanded.

abundance,j_gene,d_gene,v_gene,CDR3nt,CDR3aa
.,TRBJ2-5,TRBD2,TRBV4-2,TGTGCCAGCAGCCCGGGGACTAGCGGCTTCCAAGAGACCCAGTACTTC,CASSPGTSGFQETQYF
few,TRBJ1-1,.,TRBV3-1,TGTGCCAGCAGCCAAGCAGTGGCATACATGAACACTGAAGCTTTCTTT,CASSQAVAYMNTEAFF
few,TRBJ2-7,TRBD2,TRBV5-1,TGCGCCAGCAGCTTGGTTGGGGGGGCCTACGAGCAGTACTTC,CASSLVGGAYEQYF
.,TRBJ1-1,.,TRBV20-1,TGCAGTGCTAGGCGGGATCAGAACACTGAAGCTTTCTTT,CSARRDQNTEAFF
.,TRBJ2-1,.,TRBV20-1,TGCAGTGCTAGACGGTACCAGGCGGGCAATGAGCAGTTCTTC,CSARRYQAGNEQFF
few,TRBJ2-4,TRBD1,TRBV5-1,TGCGCCAGCAGCCGACAGGGCGGCAAAAACATTCAGTACTTC,CASSRQGGKNIQYF
few,TRBJ2-1,TRBD1,TRBV4-1,TGCGCCAGCAGCCGACAGGGGGCGTGGGATGAGCAGTTCTTC,CASSRQGAWDEQFF
.,TRBJ1-2,.,TRBV20-1,TGCAGTGCTAGAGCACGAGGGATCGGATATGGCTACACCTTC,CSARARGIGYGYTF
few,TRBJ2-1,.,TRBV7-2,TGTGCCAGTCATGTTGGGTTCTCCTACAATGAGCAGTTCTTC,CASHVGFSYNEQFF
few,TRBJ2-5,TRBD2,TRBV7-9,TGTGCCAGCAGCTATGGGACTAGCGGGATCCAGACCCAGTACTTC,CASSYGTSGIQTQYF
many,TRBJ2-2,.,TRBV19,TGTGCCAGTGGACAGCTCGGGGAGCTGTTTTTT,CASGQLGELFF
few,TRBJ1-3,TRBD1,TRBV20-1,TGCAGTGTCTCGGGACAGGGGGCAAAGAGGTCTGGAAACACCATATATTTT,CSVSGQGAKRSGNTIYF
many,TRBJ2-7,.,TRBV5-1,TGCGCCAGCAGCTTGGTTAGCTCCTACGAGCAGTACTTC,CASSLVSSYEQYF
few,TRBJ2-6,TRBD2,TRBV30,TGTGCCTGGAGGGGAGGGTCCGGGGCCAACGTCCTGACTTTC,CAWRGGSGANVLTF
few,TRBJ2-7,TRBD1,TRBV18,TGTGCCAGCTCACCAGGGGGGAGAGCAGGGGGCCACGAGCAGTACTTC,CASSPGGRAGGHEQYF
few,TRBJ2-5,.,TRBV7-6,TGTGCCAGCAGCCCAGGGGTTAGAGAGACCCAGTACTTC,CASSPGVRETQYF
few,TRBJ2-3,.,TRBV5-1,TGCGCCAGCAGCTTGGATCCAGGGGCGGGAGATACGCAGTATTTT,CASSLDPGAGDTQYF
few,TRBJ1-2,.,TRBV7-8,TGTGCCAGCAGCTTGGGGCAGGTGGATGGCTACACCTTC,CASSLGQVDGYTF
.,TRBJ1-1,.,TRBV12-3/TRBV12-4,TGTGCCAGCAGCCTCTCCAGAGCTTTCTTT,CASSLSRAFF
once,TRBJ2-2,.,TRBV7-9,TGTGCCAGCAATTGGTTAGGGACCGGGGAGCTGTTTTTT,CASNWLGTGELFF
few,TRBJ2-1,TRBD1,TRBV14,TGTGCCAGCAGCCAAGAGCCGAACTGGGACAGAGCCTACAATGAGCAGTTCTTC,CASSQEPNWDRAYNEQFF
few,TRBJ2-1,.,TRBV7-2,TGTGCCAGCAGCTTAGTTGGGGGAGTTGGTAACTCCTACAATGAGCAGTTCTTC,CASSLVGGVGNSYNEQFF
.,TRBJ1-2,.,TRBV2,TGTGCCAGCAGTGAAAGAGACTATGGCTACACCTTC,CASSERDYGYTF